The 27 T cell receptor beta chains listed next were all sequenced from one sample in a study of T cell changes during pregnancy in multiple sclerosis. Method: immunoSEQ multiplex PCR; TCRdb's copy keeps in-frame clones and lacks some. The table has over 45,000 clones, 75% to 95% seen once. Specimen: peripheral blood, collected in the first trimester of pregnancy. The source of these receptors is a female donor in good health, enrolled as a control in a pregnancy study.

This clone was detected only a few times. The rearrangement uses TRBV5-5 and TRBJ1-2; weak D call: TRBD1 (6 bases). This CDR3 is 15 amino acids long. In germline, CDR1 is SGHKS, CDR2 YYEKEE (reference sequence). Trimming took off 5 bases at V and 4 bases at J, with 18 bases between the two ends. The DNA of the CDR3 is TGTGCCAGCAGACTACGACAGGATCTGATCTATGGCTACACCTTC. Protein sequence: CASRLRQDLIYGYTF.

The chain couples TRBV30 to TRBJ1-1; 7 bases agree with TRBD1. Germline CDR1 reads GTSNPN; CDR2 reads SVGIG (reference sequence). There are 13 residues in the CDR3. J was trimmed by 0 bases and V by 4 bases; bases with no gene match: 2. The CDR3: CAWNRGMNTEAFF. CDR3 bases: TGTGCCTGGAACAGGGGAATGAACACTGAAGCTTTCTTT.

In DNA, the CDR3 is TGTGCCAGTAGCAGGATGTCCACCCTAGCCAAAAACATTCAGTACTTC. Protein: CASSRMSTLAKNIQYF. The J gene is TRBJ2-4, the V gene TRBV19; D remains unclear. Between the trimmed V and J ends, which lost 6 bases and 0 bases, there was a span of 15 bases. CDR3 length: 16 amino acids. Per the germline V gene, CDR1 is LNHDA and CDR2 is SQIVND (reference sequence).

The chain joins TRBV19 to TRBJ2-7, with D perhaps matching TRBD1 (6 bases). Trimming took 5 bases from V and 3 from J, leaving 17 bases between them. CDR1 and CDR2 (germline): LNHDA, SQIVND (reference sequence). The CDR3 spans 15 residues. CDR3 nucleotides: TGTGCCAGTAGTGTAACGGGACATATCGTCTACGAGCAGTACTTC. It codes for CASSVTGHIVYEQYF.

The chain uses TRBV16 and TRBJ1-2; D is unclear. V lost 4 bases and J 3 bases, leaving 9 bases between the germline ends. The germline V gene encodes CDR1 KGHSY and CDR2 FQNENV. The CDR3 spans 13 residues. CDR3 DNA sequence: TGTGCCAGCAGCCTTGAGGAGGACTATGGCTACACCTTC. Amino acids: CASSLEEDYGYTF.

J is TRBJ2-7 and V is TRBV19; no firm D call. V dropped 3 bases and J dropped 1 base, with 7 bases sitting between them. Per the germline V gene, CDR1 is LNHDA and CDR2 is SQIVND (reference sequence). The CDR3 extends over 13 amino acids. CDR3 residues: CASSISRSYEQYF. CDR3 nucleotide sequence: TGTGCCAGTAGTATCTCCAGGTCCTACGAGCAGTACTTC.

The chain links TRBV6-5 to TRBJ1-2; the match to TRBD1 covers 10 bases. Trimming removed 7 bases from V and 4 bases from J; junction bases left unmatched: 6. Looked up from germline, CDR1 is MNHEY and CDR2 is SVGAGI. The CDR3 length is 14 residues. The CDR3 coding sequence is TGTGCCAGCAACCGACAGGGGGCTTTCTATGGCTACACCTTC. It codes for CASNRQGAFYGYTF.

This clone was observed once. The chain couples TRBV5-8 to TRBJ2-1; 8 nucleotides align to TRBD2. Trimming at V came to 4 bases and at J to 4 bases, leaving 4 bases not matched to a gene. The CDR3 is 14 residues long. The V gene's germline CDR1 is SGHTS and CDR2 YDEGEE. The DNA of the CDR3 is TGTGCCAGCAGCCAGCGGGGGCCATACAATGAGCAGTTCTTC. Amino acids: CASSQRGPYNEQFF.

CDR3: CASSPGTSGSHEQFF. CDR3 DNA: TGTGCCAGTAGTCCAGGGACTAGCGGGAGCCATGAGCAGTTCTTC. This chain connects TRBV19 to TRBJ2-1; TRBD2 agrees at 14 bases. CDR3 size: 15 residues. J was trimmed by 8 bases and V by 5 bases; bases with no gene match: 5. Germline CDR1 LNHDA, CDR2 SQIVND (reference sequence).

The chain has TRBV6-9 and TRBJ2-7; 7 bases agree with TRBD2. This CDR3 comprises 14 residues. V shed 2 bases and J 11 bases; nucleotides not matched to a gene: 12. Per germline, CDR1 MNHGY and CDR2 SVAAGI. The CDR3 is CASSYRLADKTEYF. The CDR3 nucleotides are TGTGCCAGCAGTTATCGCCTAGCGGATAAGACGGAGTACTTC.

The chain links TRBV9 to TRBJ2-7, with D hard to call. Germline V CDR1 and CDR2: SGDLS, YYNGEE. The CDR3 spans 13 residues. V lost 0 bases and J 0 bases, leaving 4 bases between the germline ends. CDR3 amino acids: CASSVGASYEQYF. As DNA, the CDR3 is TGTGCCAGCAGCGTAGGGGCCTCCTACGAGCAGTACTTC.

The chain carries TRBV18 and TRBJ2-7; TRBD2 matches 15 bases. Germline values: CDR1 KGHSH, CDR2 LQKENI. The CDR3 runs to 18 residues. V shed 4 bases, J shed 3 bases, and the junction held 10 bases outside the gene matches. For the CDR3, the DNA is TGTGCCAGCTCACGGACTAGCGGGGGGGCCTACCGACTCTACGAGCAGTACTTC. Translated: CASSRTSGGAYRLYEQYF. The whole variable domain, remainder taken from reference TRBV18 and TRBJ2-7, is NAGVMQNPRHLVRRRGQEARLRCSPMKGHSHVYWYRQLPEEGLKFMVYLQKENIIDESGMPKERFSAEFPKEGPSILRIQQVVRGDSAAYFCASSRTSGGAYRLYEQYFGPGTRLTVT.

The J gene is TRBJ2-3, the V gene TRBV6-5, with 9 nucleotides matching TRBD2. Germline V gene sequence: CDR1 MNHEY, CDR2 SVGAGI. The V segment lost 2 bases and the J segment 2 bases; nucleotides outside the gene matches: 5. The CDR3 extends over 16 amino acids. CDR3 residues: CASSYLSGGNTDTQYF. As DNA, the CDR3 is TGTGCCAGCAGTTACCTTAGCGGGGGCAACACAGATACGCAGTATTTT.

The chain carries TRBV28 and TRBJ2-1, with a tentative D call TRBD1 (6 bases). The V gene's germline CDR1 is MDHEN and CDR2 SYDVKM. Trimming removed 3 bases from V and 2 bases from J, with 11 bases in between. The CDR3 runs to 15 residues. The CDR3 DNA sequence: TGTGCCAGCAGTTTTGGTAACAGGGCCTACAATGAGCAGTTCTTC. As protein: CASSFGNRAYNEQFF.

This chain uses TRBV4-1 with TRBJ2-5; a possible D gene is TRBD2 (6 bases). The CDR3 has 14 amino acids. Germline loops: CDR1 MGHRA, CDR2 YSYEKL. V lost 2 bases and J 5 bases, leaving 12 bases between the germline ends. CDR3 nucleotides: TGCGCCAGCAGCCAACAACTAGCAGGGGAGACCCAGTACTTC. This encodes CASSQQLAGETQYF.

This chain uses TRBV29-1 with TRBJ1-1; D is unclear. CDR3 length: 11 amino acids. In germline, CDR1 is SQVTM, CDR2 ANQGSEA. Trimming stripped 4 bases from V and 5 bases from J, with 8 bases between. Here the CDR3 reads CSVGGGTEAFF. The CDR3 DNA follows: TGCAGCGTTGGAGGAGGAACTGAAGCTTTCTTT.

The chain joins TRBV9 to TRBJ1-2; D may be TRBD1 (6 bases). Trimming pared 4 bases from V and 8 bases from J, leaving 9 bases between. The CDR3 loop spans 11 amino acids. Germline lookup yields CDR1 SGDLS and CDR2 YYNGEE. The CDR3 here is CASSTTGGYTF. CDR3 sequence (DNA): TGTGCCAGCAGCACCACAGGGGGCTACACCTTC.

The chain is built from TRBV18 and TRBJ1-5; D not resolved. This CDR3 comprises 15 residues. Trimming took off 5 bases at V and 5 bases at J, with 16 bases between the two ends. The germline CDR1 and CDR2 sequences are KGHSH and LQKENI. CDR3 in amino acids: CASSVYNPGDQPQHF. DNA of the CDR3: TGTGCCAGCTCAGTCTACAACCCGGGAGATCAGCCCCAGCATTTT. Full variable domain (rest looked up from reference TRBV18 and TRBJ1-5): NAGVMQNPRHLVRRRGQEARLRCSPMKGHSHVYWYRQLPEEGLKFMVYLQKENIIDESGMPKERFSAEFPKEGPSILRIQQVVRGDSAAYFCASSVYNPGDQPQHFGDGTRLSIL.

Here the CDR3 reads CASSSRAGGRGYEQFF. The DNA for the CDR3 is TGTGCCAGCAGTTCCCGAGCGGGAGGGCGTGGCTATGAGCAGTTCTTC. The chain uses TRBV6-5 and TRBJ2-1; 10 nucleotides line up with TRBD2. This CDR3 is built from 16 residues. The V segment lost 4 bases and the J segment 8 bases; nucleotides outside the gene matches: 11. CDR1 MNHEY and CDR2 SVGAGI come from the germline V gene.

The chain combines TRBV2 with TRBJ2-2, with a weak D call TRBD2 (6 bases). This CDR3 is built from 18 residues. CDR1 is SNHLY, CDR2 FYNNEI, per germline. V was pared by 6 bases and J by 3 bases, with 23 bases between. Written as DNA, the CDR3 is TGTGCCAGCAGCAGGAGGGACCATTACAACCGCGACACCGGGGAGCTGTTTTTT. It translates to CASSRRDHYNRDTGELFF.

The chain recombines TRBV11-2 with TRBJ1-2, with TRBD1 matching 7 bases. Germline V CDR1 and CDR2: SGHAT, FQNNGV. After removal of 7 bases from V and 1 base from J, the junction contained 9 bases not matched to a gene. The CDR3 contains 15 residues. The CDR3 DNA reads TGTGCCAGCAACAGAGGGACAGAGTATAACTATGGCTACACCTTC. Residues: CASNRGTEYNYGYTF.

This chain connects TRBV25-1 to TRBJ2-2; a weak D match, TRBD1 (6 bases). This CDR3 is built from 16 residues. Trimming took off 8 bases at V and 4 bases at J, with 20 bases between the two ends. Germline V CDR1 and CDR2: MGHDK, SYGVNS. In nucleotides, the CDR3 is TGTGCCAGCGGCCCCCCGGGTGGGGGCTTCACCGGGGAGCTGTTTTTT. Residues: CASGPPGGGFTGELFF. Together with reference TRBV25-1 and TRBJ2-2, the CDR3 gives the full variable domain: EADIYQTPRYLVIGTGKKITLECSQTMGHDKMYWYQQDPGMELHLIHYSYGVNSTEKGDLSSESTVSRIRTEHFPLTLESARPSHTSQYLCASGPPGGGFTGELFFGEGSRLTVL.

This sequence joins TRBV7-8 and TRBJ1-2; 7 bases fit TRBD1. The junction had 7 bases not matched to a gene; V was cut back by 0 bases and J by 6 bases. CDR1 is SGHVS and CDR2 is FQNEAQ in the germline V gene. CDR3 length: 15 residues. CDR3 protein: CASSLATTGVHGYTF. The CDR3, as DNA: TGTGCCAGCAGCTTAGCGACCACAGGGGTCCATGGCTACACCTTC.

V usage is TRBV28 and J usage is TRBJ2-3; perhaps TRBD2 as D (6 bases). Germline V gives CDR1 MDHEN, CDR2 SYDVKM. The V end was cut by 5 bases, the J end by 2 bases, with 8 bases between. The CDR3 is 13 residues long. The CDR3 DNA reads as TGTGCCAGCAGTAGGAGGGACACAGATACGCAGTATTTT. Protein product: CASSRRDTDTQYF. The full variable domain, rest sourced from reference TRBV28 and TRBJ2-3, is DVKVTQSSRYLVKRTGEKVFLECVQDMDHENMFWYRQDPGLGLRLIYFSYDVKMKEKGDIPEGYSVSREKKERFSLILESASTNQTSMYLCASSRRDTDTQYFGPGTRLTVL.

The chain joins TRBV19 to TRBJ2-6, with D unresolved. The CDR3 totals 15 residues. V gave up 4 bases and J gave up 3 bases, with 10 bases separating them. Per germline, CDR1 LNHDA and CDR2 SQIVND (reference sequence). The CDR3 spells CASSTNRVGANVLTF. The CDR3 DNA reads TGTGCCAGTAGTACAAACAGAGTTGGGGCCAACGTCCTGACTTTC.

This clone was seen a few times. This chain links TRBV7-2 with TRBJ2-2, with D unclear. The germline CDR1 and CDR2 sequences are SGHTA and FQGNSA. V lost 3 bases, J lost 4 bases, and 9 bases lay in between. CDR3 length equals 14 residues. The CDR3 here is CASSLKRSTGELFF. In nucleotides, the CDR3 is TGTGCCAGCAGCTTGAAGAGATCCACCGGGGAGCTGTTTTTT.

The CDR3 coding sequence is TGTGCCAGCAGCTCAACGACACTAGCGGGAGGTGGAGAGCAGTTCTTC. Translating gives CASSSTTLAGGGEQFF. The chain has TRBV7-2 and TRBJ2-1; 12 nucleotides line up with TRBD2. Trimming removed 4 bases from V and 10 bases from J; junction bases left unmatched: 11. This CDR3 has 16 residues. CDR1 is SGHTA, CDR2 FQGNSA, per germline.